This T cell receptor (beta chain) derives from a study of T-cell memory formation after mild COVID-19. Per the germline V gene, CDR1 is SGHNT and CDR2 is YENEEA. The CDR3 runs 16 residues. With V trimmed by 5 bases and J by 2 bases, 7 bases remained unmatched. In TCRdb, the 5' RACE reads were re-called with MiXCR into one record per CDR3 protein. The sample holds under 650,000 distinct CDR3 sequences, approximately 19% seen once. This clonotype was detected a few times. Antigen: not known. Overall study results and limits: Later expanders leaned toward CD4+, whereas clones contracting from day 15 to 85 were balanced CD4/CD8. Prior to infection, memory already included some responding clones, suggesting cross-reactive memory joined.

The V gene is TRBV11-3, the J gene TRBJ2-5; 11 nucleotides align to TRBD2. The sequence came from an adult woman who had mild COVID-19 (a few samples of this study predate the infection). Cell type and time point are not known. The sequenced sample consisted of PBMCs or a T cell subset sorted from them (not recorded which). CDR3 bases: TGTGCCAGCAGCACCCGTAGCGGGAGGGGACAAGAGACCCAGTACTTC. This encodes CASSTRSGRGQETQYF.